Listed below are T cell receptor beta chains from one sample, sequenced in a study of CD8 T cells in ankylosing spondylitis. TCRdb re-called the 5' RACE reads through MiXCR, storing one row per CDR3 protein. The table has 700,000 to 850,000 distinct CDR3 sequences, over 9.5% seen once; the top ten hold approximately 0.46%. Sequenced: blood, either unsorted or a sorted T cell fraction (not recorded which). These receptors all stem from a male donor with ankylosing spondylitis. CDR3s include the opening cysteine and the closing phenylalanine or tryptophan. Each record gives: J gene, CDR3 length, D gene, V gene, clone size, CDR3 DNA, CDR3 protein. D genes are given only for firm matches. A clone size is listed for some rows: how often the clone was seen (once, few, many), or a class if it is expanded.

>TRBJ2-7|16|TRBD2|TRBV7-2|few
TGTGCCAGCAGCTTAGCTGGGAGGGACCACTCCTACGAGCAGTACTTC
CASSLAGRDHSYEQYF
>TRBJ1-1|12|-|TRBV12-3/TRBV12-4|many
TGTGCCAGCACTCGGACCAACACTGAAGCTTTCTTT
CASTRTNTEAFF
>TRBJ2-7|17|TRBD2|TRBV4-2|-
TGTGCCAGCAGCCGTGGGACTAGCGGGGGGAGCTCCTACGAGCAGTACTTC
CASSRGTSGGSSYEQYF
>TRBJ2-7|12|-|TRBV6-2/TRBV6-3|few
TGTGCCAGCAGTTGGGGAAGGAACGAGCAGTACTTC
CASSWGRNEQYF
>TRBJ2-7|16|-|TRBV6-2/TRBV6-3|-
TGTGCCAGCAGTTACGGGGGTAGCGCCAGCTCCTACGAGCAGTACTTC
CASSYGGSASSYEQYF
>TRBJ1-1|14|TRBD1|TRBV20-1|many
TGCAGTGCTAGAGATAGGACAGGGAGACCCGAAGCTTTCTTT
CSARDRTGRPEAFF
>TRBJ2-5|14|TRBD2|TRBV7-2|many
TGTGCCAGCAGCCCCGGACTAGCCGAGGAGACCCAGTACTTC
CASSPGLAEETQYF
>TRBJ2-1|15|-|TRBV4-1|once
TGCGCCAGCAGCCGCAACGGCGGCTCCTACAATGAGCAGTTCTTC
CASSRNGGSYNEQFF
>TRBJ1-2|13|-|TRBV10-3|-
TGTGCCATCAGTGTTCGGGAGAACTATGGCTACACCTTC
CAISVRENYGYTF
>TRBJ1-6|16|TRBD1|TRBV6-1|many
TGTGCCAGCAGTCGAATCAGGGGGGGTGAGAGATCACCCCTCCACTTT
CASSRIRGGERSPLHF
>TRBJ2-5|13|-|TRBV20-1|once
TGCAGTGCCATGGGCCCCGGGGAAGAGACCCAGTACTTC
CSAMGPGEETQYF
>TRBJ1-2|17|-|TRBV20-1|few
TGCAGAGGGAGGAACAGGTTCCGAGGAAGTGAATCGAGAGGCTACACCTTC
CRGRNRFRGSESRGYTF
>TRBJ1-2|13|-|TRBV25-1|-
TGTGCCAGCAGTGACCCAACAGTCTATGGCTACACCTTC
CASSDPTVYGYTF
>TRBJ2-7|11|-|TRBV20-1|many
TGCAGTGCCCATGCGGTTTACGAGCAGTACTTC
CSAHAVYEQYF
>TRBJ1-6|17|TRBD1|TRBV4-1|-
TGCGCCAGCAGCCTCCCGCCTACTCGACAGGGGTTTTCACCCCTCCACTTT
CASSLPPTRQGFSPLHF
>TRBJ2-1|13|-|TRBV20-1|-
TGCAGTGCTCCCTATACCCGCGGGGGCCAGCAGTTCTTC
CSAPYTRGGQQFF
>TRBJ2-5|13|TRBD2|TRBV5-5|-
TGTGCCATGGGCGACCTAGCGGGAGAGACCCAGTACTTC
CAMGDLAGETQYF
>TRBJ2-1|15|TRBD2|TRBV20-1|-
TGCAGTGCTAGTGGTCCGGGACTACTATACAATGAGCAGTTCTTC
CSASGPGLLYNEQFF
>TRBJ2-7|15|-|TRBV5-1|-
TGCGCCAGCAGCATCGGGACAAATTCGGACTACGAGCAGTACTTC
CASSIGTNSDYEQYF
>TRBJ2-3|13|-|TRBV5-6|-
TGTGCCAGCAGCGTGAGGGCGGCGGATACGCAGTATTTT
CASSVRAADTQYF
>TRBJ1-1|16|TRBD1|TRBV29-1|few
TGCAGCGTCACCGACAGGGTGCACTCCATGAACACTGAAGCTTTCTTT
CSVTDRVHSMNTEAFF
>TRBJ1-2|12|-|TRBV6-2/TRBV6-3|many
TGTGCCAGCAGTTCACAGGCCTATGGCTACACCTTC
CASSSQAYGYTF
>TRBJ2-7|13|TRBD2|TRBV20-1|-
TGCAGTGCTAGTAGCGGGGGGCCCGACGAGCAGTACTTC
CSASSGGPDEQYF
>TRBJ1-2|13|-|TRBV20-1|-
TGCAGTGCTAGAAATGGGCCGAGTGGCGGCTACACCTTC
CSARNGPSGGYTF
>TRBJ1-1|13|-|TRBV7-2|few
TGTGCCAGCAGCTTGAAGTGGAACACTGAAGCTTTCTTT
CASSLKWNTEAFF
>TRBJ2-3|14|TRBD2|TRBV20-1|many
TGCAGTGCTCTCGCACTAGCGGGAGCAGATACGCAGTATTTT
CSALALAGADTQYF
>TRBJ1-6|13|TRBD1|TRBV12-3/TRBV12-4|few
TGTGCCAGCAGTGGGACAGCTTATTCACCCCTCCACTTT
CASSGTAYSPLHF
>TRBJ2-7|15|-|TRBV6-2/TRBV6-3|few
TGTGCCAGCAGTTCCTTTACTAAGGTAGTTTACGAGCAGTACTTC
CASSSFTKVVYEQYF
>TRBJ2-3|16|-|TRBV4-2|few
TGTGCCAGCAGCCAAGATCAAGGGCGGCGCACAGATACGCAGTATTTT
CASSQDQGRRTDTQYF
>TRBJ2-1|16|TRBD2|TRBV6-2/TRBV6-3|many
TGTGCCAGCAGGGCGCGGGGGGATCCGTCCTACAATGAGCAGTTCTTC
CASRARGDPSYNEQFF
>TRBJ1-2|17|TRBD1|TRBV18|-
TGTGCCAGCTCACTCATCCACCGGACAGGGGGCTCCTATGGCTACACCTTC
CASSLIHRTGGSYGYTF
>TRBJ2-3|15|-|TRBV4-1|few
TGCGCCAGCAGCCAAGGACGGGGGCCCACAGATACGCAGTATTTT
CASSQGRGPTDTQYF
>TRBJ2-7|13|TRBD1|TRBV30|-
TGTGCCGGCCAACAGGGGGGAACCTACGAGCAGTACTTC
CAGQQGGTYEQYF
>TRBJ1-4|15|TRBD1|TRBV7-9|-
TGTGCCAGCAGCCCTTGGGGACAGGGTGTTGAAAAACTGTTTTTT
CASSPWGQGVEKLFF
>TRBJ2-3|16|TRBD1|TRBV20-1|few
TGCAGTGCTGTTACTTCGGACAGGGTGAGCACAGATACGCAGTATTTT
CSAVTSDRVSTDTQYF
>TRBJ2-5|12|-|TRBV29-1|many
TGCAGCGTTCCTACGTCCCAAGAGACCCAGTACTTC
CSVPTSQETQYF
>TRBJ2-7|15|TRBD2|TRBV20-1|few
TGCAGTGCTAGGGCTCTTAGCGGGAACTCCTACGAGCAGTACTTC
CSARALSGNSYEQYF
>TRBJ1-4|14|-|TRBV7-9|-
TGTGCCAGCAGCTTTATCGGACTAACTGAAAAACTGTTTTTT
CASSFIGLTEKLFF
>TRBJ2-1|14|-|TRBV7-6|few
TGTGCCAGCAGCTTAGGCCCACCCGTCAATGAGCAGTTCTTC
CASSLGPPVNEQFF
>TRBJ1-1|13|-|TRBV12-3/TRBV12-4|few
TGTGCCAGCAGACTCCTTCAGACTGCTGAAGCTTTCTTT
CASRLLQTAEAFF
>TRBJ1-3|15|TRBD1|TRBV5-1|many
TGCGCCAGCAGCTTAACAGGGGTCTCAGGAAACACCATATATTTT
CASSLTGVSGNTIYF
>TRBJ1-2|11|TRBD1|TRBV20-1|many
TGCAGTAACAGGGGGCCGAATGGCTACACCTTC
CSNRGPNGYTF
>TRBJ1-4|16|-|TRBV7-9|few
TGTGCCAGCAGCTCCGGGACGGCTGCAACTAATGAAAAACTGTTTTTT
CASSSGTAATNEKLFF
>TRBJ1-2|14|TRBD1|TRBV5-6|-
TGTGCCAGCAGGTCGACAGGGCGCGGCTATGGCTACACCTTC
CASRSTGRGYGYTF
>TRBJ1-2|17|-|TRBV5-1|-
TGCGCCAGCAGCTTGGTTGCAGGGGCATTGGAATACTATGGCTACACCTTC
CASSLVAGALEYYGYTF